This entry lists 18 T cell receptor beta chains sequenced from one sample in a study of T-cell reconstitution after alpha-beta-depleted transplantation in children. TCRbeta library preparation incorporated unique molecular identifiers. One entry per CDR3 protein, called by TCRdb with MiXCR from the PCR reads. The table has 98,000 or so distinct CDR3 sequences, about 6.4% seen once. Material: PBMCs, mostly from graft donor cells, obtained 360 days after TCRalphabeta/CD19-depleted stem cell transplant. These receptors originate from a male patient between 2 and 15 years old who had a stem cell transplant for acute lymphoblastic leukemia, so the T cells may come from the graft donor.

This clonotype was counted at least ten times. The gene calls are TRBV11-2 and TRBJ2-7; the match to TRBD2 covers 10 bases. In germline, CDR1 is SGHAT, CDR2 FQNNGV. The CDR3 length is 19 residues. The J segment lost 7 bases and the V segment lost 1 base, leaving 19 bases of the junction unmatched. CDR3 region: CASSLVTSGAESLPWEQYF. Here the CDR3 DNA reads TGTGCCAGCAGCTTAGTTACTAGCGGGGCCGAATCGCTTCCGTGGGAGCAGTACTTC.

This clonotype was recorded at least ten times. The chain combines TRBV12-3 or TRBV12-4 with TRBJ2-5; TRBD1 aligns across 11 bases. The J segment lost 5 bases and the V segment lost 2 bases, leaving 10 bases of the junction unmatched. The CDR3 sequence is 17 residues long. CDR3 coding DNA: TGTGCCAGCAGTTTAATTGGACAGGGGGCGTTAATTGAGACCCAGTACTTC. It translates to CASSLIGQGALIETQYF.

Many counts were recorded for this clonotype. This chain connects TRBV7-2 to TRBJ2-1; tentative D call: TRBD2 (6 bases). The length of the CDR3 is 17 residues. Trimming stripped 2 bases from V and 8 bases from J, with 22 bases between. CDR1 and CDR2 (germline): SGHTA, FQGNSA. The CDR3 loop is CASSLSTLAGFKDEQFF. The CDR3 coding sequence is TGTGCCAGCAGCTTATCCACTCTGGCGGGGTTTAAGGATGAGCAGTTCTTC.

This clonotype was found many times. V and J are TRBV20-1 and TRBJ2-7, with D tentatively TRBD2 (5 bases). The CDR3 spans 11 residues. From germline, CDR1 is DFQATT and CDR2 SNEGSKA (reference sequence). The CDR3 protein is CSIARRYEQYF. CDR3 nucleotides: TGCAGCATAGCGCGACGCTACGAGCAGTACTTC.

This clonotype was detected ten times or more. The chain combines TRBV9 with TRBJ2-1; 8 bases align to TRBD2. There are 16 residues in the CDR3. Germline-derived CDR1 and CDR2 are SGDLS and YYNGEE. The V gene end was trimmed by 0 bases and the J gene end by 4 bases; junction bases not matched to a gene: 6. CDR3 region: CASSVGSGLGYNEQFF. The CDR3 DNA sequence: TGTGCCAGCAGCGTAGGGTCGGGACTAGGATACAATGAGCAGTTCTTC.

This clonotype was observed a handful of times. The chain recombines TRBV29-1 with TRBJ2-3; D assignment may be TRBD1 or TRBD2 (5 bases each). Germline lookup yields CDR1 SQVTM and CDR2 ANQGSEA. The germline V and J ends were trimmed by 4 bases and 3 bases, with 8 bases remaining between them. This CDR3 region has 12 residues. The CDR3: CSVAGRTDTQYF. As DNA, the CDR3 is TGCAGCGTTGCGGGGCGGACAGATACGCAGTATTTT.

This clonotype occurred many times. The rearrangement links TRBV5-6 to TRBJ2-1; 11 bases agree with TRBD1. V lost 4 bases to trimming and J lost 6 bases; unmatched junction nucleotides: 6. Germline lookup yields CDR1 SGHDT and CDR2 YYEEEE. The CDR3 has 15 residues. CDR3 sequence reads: CASSPRDRGGNEQFF. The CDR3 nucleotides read TGTGCCAGCAGCCCCCGGGACAGGGGGGGCAATGAGCAGTTCTTC.

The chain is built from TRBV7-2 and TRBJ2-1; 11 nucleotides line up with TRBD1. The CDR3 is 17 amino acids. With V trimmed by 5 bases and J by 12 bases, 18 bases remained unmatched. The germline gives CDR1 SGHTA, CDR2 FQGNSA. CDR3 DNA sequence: TGTGCCAGCAGCCCCCCCCCGGGCGGGACAGGGGGAGGTTGGCAGTTCTTC. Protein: CASSPPPGGTGGGWQFF.

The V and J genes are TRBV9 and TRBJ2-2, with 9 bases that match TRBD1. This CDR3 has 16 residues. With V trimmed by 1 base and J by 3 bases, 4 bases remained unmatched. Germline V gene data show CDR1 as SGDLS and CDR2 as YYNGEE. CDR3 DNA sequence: TGTGCCAGCAGCGTACAGGGACAGGGACACACCGGGGAGCTGTTTTTT. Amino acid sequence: CASSVQGQGHTGELFF. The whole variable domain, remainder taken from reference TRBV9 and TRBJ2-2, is DSGVTQTPKHLITATGQRVTLRCSPRSGDLSVYWYQQSLDQGLQFLIQYYNGEERAKGNILERFSAQQFPDLHSELNLSSLELGDSALYFCASSVQGQGHTGELFFGEGSRLTVL.

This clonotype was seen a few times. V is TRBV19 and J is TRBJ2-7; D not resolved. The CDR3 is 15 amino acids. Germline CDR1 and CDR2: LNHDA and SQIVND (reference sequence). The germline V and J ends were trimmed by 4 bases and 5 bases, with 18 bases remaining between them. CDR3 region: CASSNSRKASDEQYF. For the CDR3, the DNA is TGTGCCAGTAGTAATTCTCGGAAAGCGAGCGACGAGCAGTACTTC.

CDR3 region: CASSPLPGQGSYEQYF. The CDR3 DNA is TGCGCCAGCAGCCCACTTCCAGGACAGGGGAGCTACGAGCAGTACTTC. This chain connects TRBV4-1 to TRBJ2-7; 9 bases line up with TRBD1. The CDR3 is made up of 16 amino acids. The germline V gene encodes CDR1 MGHRA and CDR2 YSYEKL. V dropped 4 bases and J dropped 3; count of bases not matched to a gene: 10.

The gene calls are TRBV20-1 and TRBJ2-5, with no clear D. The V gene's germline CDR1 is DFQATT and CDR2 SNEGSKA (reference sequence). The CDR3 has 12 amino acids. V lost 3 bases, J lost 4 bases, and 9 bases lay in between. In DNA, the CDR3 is TGCAGTGCTAGGTTAGGCGGAGAGACCCAGTACTTC. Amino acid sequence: CSARLGGETQYF.

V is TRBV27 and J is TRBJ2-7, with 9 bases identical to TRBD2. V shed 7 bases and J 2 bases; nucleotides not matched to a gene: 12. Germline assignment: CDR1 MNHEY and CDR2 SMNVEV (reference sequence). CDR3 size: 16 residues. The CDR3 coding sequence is TGTGCCAGCACCGAATCCGCCGGGACTAGCCCCTACGAGCAGTACTTC. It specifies CASTESAGTSPYEQYF.

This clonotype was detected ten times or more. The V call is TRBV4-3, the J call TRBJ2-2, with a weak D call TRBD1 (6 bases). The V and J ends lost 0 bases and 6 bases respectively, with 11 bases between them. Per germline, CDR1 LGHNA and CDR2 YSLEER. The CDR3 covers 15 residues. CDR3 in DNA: TGCGCCAGCAGCCAAGATGTCACAGGGCCCGGGGAGCTGTTTTTT. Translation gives CASSQDVTGPGELFF.

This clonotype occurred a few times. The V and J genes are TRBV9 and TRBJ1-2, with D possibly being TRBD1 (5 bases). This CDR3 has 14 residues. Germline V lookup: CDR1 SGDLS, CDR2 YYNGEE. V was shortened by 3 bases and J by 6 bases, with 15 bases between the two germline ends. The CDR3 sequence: CASSGTLTDDGYTF. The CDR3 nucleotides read TGTGCCAGCAGCGGCACCCTGACAGACGATGGCTACACCTTC.

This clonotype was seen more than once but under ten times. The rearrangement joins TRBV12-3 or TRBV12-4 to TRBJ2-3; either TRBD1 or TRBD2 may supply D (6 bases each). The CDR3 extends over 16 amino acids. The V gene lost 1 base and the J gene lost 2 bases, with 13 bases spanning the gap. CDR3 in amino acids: CASSLVEGGITDTQYF. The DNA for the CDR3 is TGTGCCAGCAGTTTAGTCGAGGGGGGAATCACAGATACGCAGTATTTT.

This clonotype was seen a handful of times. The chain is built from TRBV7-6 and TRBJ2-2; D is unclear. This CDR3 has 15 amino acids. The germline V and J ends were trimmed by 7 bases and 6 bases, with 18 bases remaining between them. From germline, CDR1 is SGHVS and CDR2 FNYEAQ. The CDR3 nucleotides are TGTGCCAGCAAAGAGGTTCTCCAGGACGCCGGGGAGCTGTTTTTT. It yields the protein CASKEVLQDAGELFF.

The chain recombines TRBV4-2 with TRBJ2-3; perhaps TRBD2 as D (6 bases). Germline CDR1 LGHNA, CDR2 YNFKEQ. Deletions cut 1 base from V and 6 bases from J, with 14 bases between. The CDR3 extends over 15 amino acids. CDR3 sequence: CASSQVLSGRDTQYF. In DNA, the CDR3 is TGTGCCAGCAGCCAAGTGCTTAGCGGCCGGGATACGCAGTATTTT.